This T cell receptor (beta chain) is from a study of T cells in women clearing cervical HPV infection. Whole-study results and caveats: TRBV6-7 abundance was lower in cases than controls (around 0.1% versus 0.15%).

Per germline, CDR1 DFQATT and CDR2 SNEGSKA (reference sequence). V shed 5 bases, J shed 4 bases, and the junction held 7 bases outside the gene matches. The CDR3 covers 14 residues. Only in-frame clones appear in the TCRdb table, and some are missing; sequencing was by immunoSEQ multiplex PCR. This repertoire includes under 45,000 clones. Details on this clone: No antigen is known for it. Read coverage stops 3 residues before the CDR3 terminus; the germline J gene supplies the remainder.

This clonotype originated in a woman aged 18 to 75 with a cervical HPV16 infection that either progressed to CIN3+ or cleared (not recorded which). The sample was blood buffy coat. This chain joins TRBV20-1 and TRBJ2-1; 8 nucleotides align to TRBD1. The CDR3 DNA, read in part, is TGCAGTGCTCAAAGGACAGGGCTTTACAATGAG. Protein product: CSAQRTGLYNE. The complete CDR3 reads CSAQRTGLYNEQFF.